This passage covers 16 T cell receptor beta chains from one sample sequenced in a study of control samples from healthy donors and cancer patients. TCRdb keeps only in-frame clones here, not all; method: immunoSEQ multiplex PCR. The sample carries some 97,000 clones, over 75% recorded once. The sequenced material came from blood. Receptors originate from a woman aged 45-59 years in good health.

The rearrangement links TRBV10-3 to TRBJ1-2; the D is unclear. The CDR3 loop spans 16 amino acids. Deletions cut 4 bases from V and 2 bases from J, with 17 bases between. The V gene's germline CDR1 is ENHRY and CDR2 SYGVKD. DNA for the CDR3: TGTGCCATCAGTGCAGGACCGGGCCCTGCGAACTATGGCTACACCTTC. This translates into CAISAGPGPANYGYTF.

CDR3 DNA sequence: TGTGCCAGCAGCTTAGTGCGGGGGGGGCGGAATACGCAGTATTTT. Protein product: CASSLVRGGRNTQYF. V gene TRBV7-9 combines with J gene TRBJ2-3; 9 bases are a match to TRBD2. Per germline, CDR1 SEHNR and CDR2 FQNEAQ (reference sequence). Trimming cost V 1 base and J 7 bases; bases outside gene matches: 6. The CDR3 loop spans 15 amino acids.

The V gene is TRBV6-6, the J gene TRBJ2-2; no clear D. Trimming took off 6 bases at V and 8 bases at J, with 4 bases between the two ends. The CDR3 runs to 10 residues. Germline assignment: CDR1 MNHNY and CDR2 SVGAGI (reference sequence). The CDR3 spells CASSRGELFF. CDR3 DNA sequence: TGTGCCAGCAGCCGGGGGGAGCTGTTTTTT.

The rearrangement uses TRBV10-3 and TRBJ1-2; D gene unclear. CDR1 and CDR2 (germline): ENHRY, SYGVKD. This CDR3 contains 13 residues. V lost 3 bases and J 4 bases, leaving 9 bases between the germline ends. This chain's CDR3 is CAISDDWGYGYTF. The DNA for the CDR3 is TGTGCCATCAGTGACGATTGGGGCTATGGCTACACCTTC.

In this sample, this clone turned up once. The DNA of the CDR3 is TGTGCCAGCAGCCAAGATGTGGGGGGCGGGGAGCTGTTTTTT. Its translation is CASSQDVGGGELFF. The V and J genes are TRBV14 and TRBJ2-2; maybe TRBD2 (6 bases). The germline V and J ends were trimmed by 0 bases and 7 bases, with 9 bases remaining between them. Germline V gene lookup returns CDR1 SGHDN and CDR2 FVKESK. The CDR3 has 14 amino acids.

This chain uses TRBV7-9 with TRBJ2-2; D unclear. CDR3 length: 13 amino acids. Looked up from germline, CDR1 is SEHNR and CDR2 is FQNEAQ (reference sequence). Trimming left V 6 bases short and J 6 bases short, with 11 bases between. CDR3 in DNA: TGTGCCAGCAGGGTTTCGCCGGCCGGGGAGCTGTTTTTT. This translates into CASRVSPAGELFF.

This rearrangement joins TRBV24-1 to TRBJ2-5; D is undetermined. The CDR3 sequence is 18 residues long. Trimming took 4 bases from V and 1 from J, leaving 21 bases between them. In germline, CDR1 is KGHDR, CDR2 SFDVKD. CDR3: CATSEPGRPGRFQETQYF. CDR3 DNA: TGTGCCACCAGTGAGCCCGGTCGTCCAGGTAGATTCCAAGAGACCCAGTACTTC.

The CDR3 spells CASSSRQGGWYQETQYF. The CDR3 DNA reads TGTGCCAGTAGTTCCCGGCAGGGAGGTTGGTACCAAGAGACCCAGTACTTC. The rearrangement links TRBV19 to TRBJ2-5, with a possible D match to TRBD2 (6 bases). With 5 bases removed from V and 0 bases from J, the gap between germline ends came to 19 bases. The CDR3 totals 17 residues. The germline V gene encodes CDR1 LNHDA and CDR2 SQIVND (reference sequence).

This clone has only one observation. The V call is TRBV7-2, the J call TRBJ2-1; perhaps TRBD2 as D (6 bases). This CDR3 is 12 amino acids long. Germline V gene lookup returns CDR1 SGHTA and CDR2 FQGNSA. The V and J ends lost 9 bases and 9 bases respectively, with 15 bases between them. The CDR3 loop is CASSKSGVEQFF. The CDR3 region has the DNA TGTGCCAGTTCCAAATCGGGGGTTGAGCAGTTCTTC.

The chain uses TRBV4-2 and TRBJ1-1; D is undetermined. V shed 0 bases and J shed 6 bases, with 5 bases lying between them. This CDR3 spans 12 amino acids. Looked up from germline, CDR1 is LGHNA and CDR2 is YNFKEQ. The CDR3 region is CASSQDTPEAFF. In DNA, the CDR3 is TGTGCCAGCAGCCAAGATACTCCTGAAGCTTTCTTT.

This CDR3 reads CASSLMGETEAFF. The CDR3, as DNA: TGTGCCAGCAGTCTCATGGGGGAGACTGAAGCTTTCTTT. The V and J genes are TRBV6-5 and TRBJ1-1; TRBD1 might be the D (5 bases). The germline V gene has CDR1 MNHEY and CDR2 SVGAGI. Trimming stripped 5 bases from V and 5 bases from J, with 12 bases between. The CDR3 loop spans 13 amino acids.

V gene TRBV6-2 or TRBV6-3 combines with J gene TRBJ2-7, with 8 nucleotides matching TRBD1. V lost 3 bases, J lost 2 bases, and 12 bases stayed unmatched. The CDR3 is made up of 17 amino acids. Germline V lookup: CDR1 MNHEY, CDR2 SVGEGT. The CDR3 sequence: CASSYIPSGTGPYEQYV. In nucleotides, the CDR3 is TGTGCCAGCAGTTATATTCCCTCCGGGACAGGCCCCTACGAGCAGTACGTC.

This clone showed up just once. The V call is TRBV6-2 or TRBV6-3, the J call TRBJ2-7, with D unclear. The germline V and J ends were trimmed by 2 bases and 1 base, with 9 bases remaining between them. This CDR3 spans 14 amino acids. Germline CDR1 MNHEY, CDR2 SVGEGT. In DNA form, the CDR3 reads TGTGCCAGCAGTTACCGGGTCTGGTCCTACGAGCAGTACTTC. Amino acid sequence: CASSYRVWSYEQYF.

This chain links TRBV18 with TRBJ2-2, with D unresolved. CDR3 length: 15 residues. V lost 3 bases and J lost 1, with 9 bases in between. CDR1 and CDR2 from the germline V gene are KGHSH and LQKENI. CDR3 DNA sequence: TGTGCCAGCTCACCCATTACTCGGAACACCGGGGAGCTGTTTTTT. Translation gives CASSPITRNTGELFF. The whole variable domain, remainder taken from reference TRBV18 and TRBJ2-2, is NAGVMQNPRHLVRRRGQEARLRCSPMKGHSHVYWYRQLPEEGLKFMVYLQKENIIDESGMPKERFSAEFPKEGPSILRIQQVVRGDSAAYFCASSPITRNTGELFFGEGSRLTVL.

This clone was detected only once. This sequence joins TRBV27 and TRBJ2-2; 11 bases are shared with TRBD1. CDR3 length: 15 amino acids. Germline lookup yields CDR1 MNHEY and CDR2 SMNVEV (reference sequence). J gave up 7 bases and V 6 bases, and 7 bases lay outside the gene matches. The chain's CDR3 is CASSGQGAIGGELFF. The CDR3 nucleotides read TGTGCCAGCAGCGGACAGGGGGCTATCGGCGGGGAGCTGTTTTTT.

The chain uses TRBV14 and TRBJ2-1; no clear D gene. The V end was cut by 4 bases, the J end by 7 bases, with 11 bases between. Per germline, CDR1 SGHDN and CDR2 FVKESK. CDR3 size: 13 residues. CDR3 nucleotide sequence: TGTGCCAGCAGCCTCTTCCCCGAAAATGAGCAGTTCTTC. Protein product: CASSLFPENEQFF. The whole variable domain, remainder taken from reference TRBV14 and TRBJ2-1, is EAGVTQFPSHSVIEKGQTVTLRCDPISGHDNLYWYRRVMGKEIKFLLHFVKESKQDESGMPNNRFLAERTGGTYSTLKVQPAELEDSGVYFCASSLFPENEQFFGPGTRLTVL.